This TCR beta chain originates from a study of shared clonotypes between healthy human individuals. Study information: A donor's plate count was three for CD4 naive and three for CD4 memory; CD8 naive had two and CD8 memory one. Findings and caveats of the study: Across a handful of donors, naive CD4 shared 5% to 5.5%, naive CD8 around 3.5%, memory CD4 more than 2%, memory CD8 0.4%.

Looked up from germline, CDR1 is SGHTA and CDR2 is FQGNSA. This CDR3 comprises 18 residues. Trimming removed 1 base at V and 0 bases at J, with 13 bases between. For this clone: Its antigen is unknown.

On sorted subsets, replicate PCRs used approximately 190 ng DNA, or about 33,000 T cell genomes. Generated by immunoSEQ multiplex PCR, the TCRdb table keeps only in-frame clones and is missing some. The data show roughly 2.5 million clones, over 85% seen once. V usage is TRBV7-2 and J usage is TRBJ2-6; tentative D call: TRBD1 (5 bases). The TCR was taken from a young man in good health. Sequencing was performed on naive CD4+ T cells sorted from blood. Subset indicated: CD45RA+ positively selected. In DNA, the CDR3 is TGTGCCAGCAGCTTAGTGTCAGGGCTCGACTCTGGGGCCAACGTCCTGACTTTC. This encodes CASSLVSGLDSGANVLTF.